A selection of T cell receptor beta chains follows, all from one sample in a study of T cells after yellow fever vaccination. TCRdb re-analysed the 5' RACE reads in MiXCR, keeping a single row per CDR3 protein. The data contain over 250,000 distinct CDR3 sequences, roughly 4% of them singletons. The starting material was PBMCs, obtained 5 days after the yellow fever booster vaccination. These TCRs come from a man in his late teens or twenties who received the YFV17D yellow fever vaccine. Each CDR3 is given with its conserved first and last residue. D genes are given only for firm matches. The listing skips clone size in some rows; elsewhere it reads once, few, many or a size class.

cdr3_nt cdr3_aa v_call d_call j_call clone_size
TGTGCCAGCAGCCCGGACAGTCGGAACACCGGGGAGCTGTTTTTT CASSPDSRNTGELFF TRBV5-6 . TRBJ2-2 many
TGTGCCATCAGTGCCCAGGGTGGTAGCAATCAGCCCCAGCATTTT CAISAQGGSNQPQHF TRBV10-3 . TRBJ1-5 few
TGCGCCAGCATAGGAGACGACACCGGGGAGCTGTTTTTT CASIGDDTGELFF TRBV5-1 . TRBJ2-2 many
TGTGCCAGCAAACCGGGACAGGGATTCACCGGGGAGCTGTTTTTT CASKPGQGFTGELFF TRBV28 TRBD1 TRBJ2-2 .
TGTGCCAGCAGCTTACGGATGGGGGAGACCCAGTACTTC CASSLRMGETQYF TRBV7-6 . TRBJ2-5 many
TGCAGTGCTAACGGGCGGGGGATCACAGATACGCAGTATTTT CSANGRGITDTQYF TRBV20-1 TRBD2 TRBJ2-3 few
TGCAGTGCTAGAGATAGACAGGGTGAGGAGACCCAGTACTTC CSARDRQGEETQYF TRBV20-1 TRBD1 TRBJ2-5 few
TGTGCCAGCAGTTACTCGTATGATTCACCCCTCCACTTT CASSYSYDSPLHF TRBV6-5 . TRBJ1-6 many
TGTGCCAGCAGCCCCGAGGACCCCAGCTCCTATAATTCACCCCTCCACTTT CASSPEDPSSYNSPLHF TRBV11-2 . TRBJ1-6 .
TGTGCCAGCAGTTATGGGGCTCTGGAAAAACTGTTTTTT CASSYGALEKLFF TRBV28 . TRBJ1-4 .
TGTGCCAGCAGCGTCCGGCTAGACGGGGATACGCAGTATTTT CASSVRLDGDTQYF TRBV9 . TRBJ2-3 few
TGTGCCAGCAGTTCGACAGGGGGGGAGGAAAAACTGTTTTTT CASSSTGGEEKLFF TRBV28 TRBD1 TRBJ1-4 few
TGTGCCAGCAGTGTCAGGGCGGGCTATGGCTACACCTTC CASSVRAGYGYTF TRBV27 . TRBJ1-2 .
TGTGCCAGCAGCACGCCTCGGGGGGGCTTTAACACTGAAGCTTTCTTT CASSTPRGGFNTEAFF TRBV11-1 . TRBJ1-1 .
TGCAGCGTCCGGGACAGGGGGCAAGAGAGGTACTTC CSVRDRGQERYF TRBV29-1 TRBD1 TRBJ2-7 many